This T cell receptor beta chain comes out of a study of blood T cell repertoires in COVID-19. Symptom resolution, clearance, or two negative PCRs marked donors in Cohort 3 as recovered. Method: immunoSEQ multiplex PCR; TCRdb's copy keeps in-frame clones and lacks some. In the table there are some 320,000 clones, 75% to 90% of which are singletons. The CDR3 spans 13 residues. V lost 0 bases and J 2 bases, leaving 7 bases between the germline ends. The germline V gene encodes CDR1 GTSNPN and CDR2 SVGIG (reference sequence). The sequencing input was PBMCs or T cells enriched from blood (not recorded which). The source of this sequence is a man aged 55-75 years who had recovered from COVID-19. The rearrangement joins TRBV30 to TRBJ1-1; D unclear. CDR3 nucleotides: TGTGCCTGGAGTGTAGAGGGAAACACTGAAGCTTTCTTT. Amino acid sequence: CAWSVEGNTEAFF.